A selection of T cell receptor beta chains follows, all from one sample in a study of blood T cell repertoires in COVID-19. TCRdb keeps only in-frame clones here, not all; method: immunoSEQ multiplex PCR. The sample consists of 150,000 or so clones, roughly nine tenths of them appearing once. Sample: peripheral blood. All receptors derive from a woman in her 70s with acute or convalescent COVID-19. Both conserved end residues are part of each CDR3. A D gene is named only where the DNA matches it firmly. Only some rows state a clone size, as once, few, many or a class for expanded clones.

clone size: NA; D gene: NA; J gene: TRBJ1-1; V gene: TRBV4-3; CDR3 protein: CASSQRVGTEAFF; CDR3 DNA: TGCGCCAGCAGCCAGCGGGTGGGGACTGAAGCTTTCTTT
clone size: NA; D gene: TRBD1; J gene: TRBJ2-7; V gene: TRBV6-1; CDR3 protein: CASSDGQGILYEQYF; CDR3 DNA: TGTGCCAGCAGTGACGGACAGGGGATTTTATACGAGCAGTACTTC
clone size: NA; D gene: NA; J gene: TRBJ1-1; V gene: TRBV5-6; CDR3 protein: CASSLQEANTEAFF; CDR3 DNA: TGTGCCAGCAGCTTGCAGGAGGCCAACACTGAAGCTTTCTTT
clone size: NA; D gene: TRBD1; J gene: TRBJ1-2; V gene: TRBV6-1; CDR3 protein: CASSEAGAGGLYGYTF; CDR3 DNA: TGTGCCAGCAGTGAAGCGGGGGCAGGGGGCCTCTATGGCTACACCTTC
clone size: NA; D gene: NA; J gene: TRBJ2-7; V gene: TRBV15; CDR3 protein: CATAPRTGFVEQYF; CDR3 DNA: TGTGCCACCGCACCGAGGACTGGTTTTGTCGAGCAGTACTTC
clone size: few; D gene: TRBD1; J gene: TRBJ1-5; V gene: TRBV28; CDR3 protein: CASSLSPRDRSDF; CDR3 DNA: TGTGCCAGCAGTCTTTCGCCCCGGGACAGGTCAGATTTT
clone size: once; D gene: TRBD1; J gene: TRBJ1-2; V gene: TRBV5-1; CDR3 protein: CASSLGQGTYGYTF; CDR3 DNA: TGCGCCAGCAGCTTGGGACAGGGTACCTATGGCTACACCTTC
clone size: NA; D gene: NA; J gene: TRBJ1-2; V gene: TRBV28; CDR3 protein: CASTTGGTNYGYTF; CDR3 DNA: TGTGCCAGCACCACGGGGGGGACCAACTATGGCTACACCTTC
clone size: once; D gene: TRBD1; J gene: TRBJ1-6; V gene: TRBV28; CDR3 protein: CASSGRDRVISPLHF; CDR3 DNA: TGTGCCAGCAGTGGGCGGGACAGGGTTATTTCACCCCTCCACTTT
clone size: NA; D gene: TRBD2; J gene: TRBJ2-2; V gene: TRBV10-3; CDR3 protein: CAISEPPGLAGNTGELFF; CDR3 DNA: TGTGCCATCAGTGAGCCCCCGGGACTAGCGGGGAACACCGGGGAGCTGTTTTTT
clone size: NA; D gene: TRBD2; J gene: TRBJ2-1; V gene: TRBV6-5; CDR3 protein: CASSYRTSGSYNEQFF; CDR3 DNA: TGTGCCAGCAGTTACCGGACTAGCGGATCCTACAATGAGCAGTTCTTC
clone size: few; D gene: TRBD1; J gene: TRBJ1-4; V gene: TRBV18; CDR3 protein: CASSTRQGVIGEKLFF; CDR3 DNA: TGTGCCAGCTCAACCCGACAGGGGGTGATTGGAGAAAAACTGTTTTTT
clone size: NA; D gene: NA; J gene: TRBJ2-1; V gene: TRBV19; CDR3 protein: CASCGTGVGEQFF; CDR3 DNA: TGTGCCAGTTGTGGGACGGGGGTAGGAGAGCAGTTCTTC
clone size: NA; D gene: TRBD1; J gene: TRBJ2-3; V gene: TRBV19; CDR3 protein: CASRRRSGQGRDTQYF; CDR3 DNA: TGTGCCAGTAGAAGGCGGTCCGGACAGGGCCGTGATACGCAGTATTTT
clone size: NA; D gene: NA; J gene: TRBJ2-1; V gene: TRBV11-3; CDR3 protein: CASSLARGSEQFF; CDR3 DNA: TGTGCCAGCAGCTTGGCCAGGGGTAGTGAGCAGTTCTTC
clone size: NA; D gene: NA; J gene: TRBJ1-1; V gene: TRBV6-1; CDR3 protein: CASSEHYNTEAFF; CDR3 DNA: TGTGCCAGCAGTGAACACTATAACACTGAAGCTTTCTTT
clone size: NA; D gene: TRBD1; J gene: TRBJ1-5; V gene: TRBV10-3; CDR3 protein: CAIGRVAGGMGNQPQHF; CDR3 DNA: TGTGCCATTGGGAGGGTGGCAGGGGGCATGGGAAATCAGCCCCAGCATTTT
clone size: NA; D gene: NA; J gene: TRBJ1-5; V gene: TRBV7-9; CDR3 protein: CASSSRDQPQHF; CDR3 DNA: TGTGCCAGCAGCTCCAGGGATCAGCCCCAGCATTTT
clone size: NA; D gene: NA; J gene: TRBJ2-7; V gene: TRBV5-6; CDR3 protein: CASSLGGRLYEQYF; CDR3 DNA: TGTGCCAGCAGCTTGGGGGGCAGACTTTACGAGCAGTACTTC
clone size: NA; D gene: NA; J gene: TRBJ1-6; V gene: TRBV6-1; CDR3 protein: CASSEAGASPLHF; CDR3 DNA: TGTGCCAGCAGCGAAGCAGGGGCGTCACCCCTCCACTTT
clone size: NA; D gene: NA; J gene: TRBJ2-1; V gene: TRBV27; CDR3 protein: CASSPTGGASNEQFF; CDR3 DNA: TGTGCCAGCAGTCCGACTGGGGGGGCGAGTAATGAGCAGTTCTTC
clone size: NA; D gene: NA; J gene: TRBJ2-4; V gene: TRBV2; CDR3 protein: CASRAGVTIAKNIQYF; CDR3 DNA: TGTGCCAGCAGGGCAGGTGTGACGATAGCCAAAAACATTCAGTACTTC
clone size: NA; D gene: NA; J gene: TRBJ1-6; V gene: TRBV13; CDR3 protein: CASSLGRLGSPLHF; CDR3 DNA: TGTGCCAGCAGCTTGGGGCGCTTGGGGTCACCCCTCCACTTT
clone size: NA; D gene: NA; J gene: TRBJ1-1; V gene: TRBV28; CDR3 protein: CASSTDRPVSWARTEAFF; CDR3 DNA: TGTGCCAGCAGTACTGACAGGCCCGTGTCTTGGGCAAGGACTGAAGCTTTCTTT
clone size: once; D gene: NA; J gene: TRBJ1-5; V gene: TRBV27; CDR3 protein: CASKRQVADQPQHF; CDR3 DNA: TGTGCCAGCAAAAGACAGGTGGCCGATCAGCCCCAGCATTTT
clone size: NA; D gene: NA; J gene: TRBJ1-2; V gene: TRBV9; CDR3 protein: CASSKGQVLNYGYTF; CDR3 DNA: TGTGCCAGCAGCAAGGGGCAGGTTCTTAACTATGGCTACACCTTC
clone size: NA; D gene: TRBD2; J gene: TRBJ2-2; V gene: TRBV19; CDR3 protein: CASAGSGRTANTGELFF; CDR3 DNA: TGTGCCAGTGCGGGAAGCGGGAGGACTGCGAACACCGGGGAGCTGTTTTTT
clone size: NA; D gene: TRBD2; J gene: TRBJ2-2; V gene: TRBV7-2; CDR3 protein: CASSLEGLAGTNTGELFF; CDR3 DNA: TGTGCCAGCAGCTTAGAGGGACTAGCGGGAACGAACACCGGGGAGCTGTTTTTT
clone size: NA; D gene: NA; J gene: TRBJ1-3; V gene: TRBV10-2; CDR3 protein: CASSEWGPSGNTIYF; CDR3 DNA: TGCGCCAGCAGTGAGTGGGGCCCTTCTGGAAACACCATATATTTT
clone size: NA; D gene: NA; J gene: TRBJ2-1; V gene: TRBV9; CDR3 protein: CASSVVSGQLYEQFF; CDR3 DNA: TGTGCCAGCAGCGTAGTCAGTGGGCAGCTTTATGAGCAGTTCTTC
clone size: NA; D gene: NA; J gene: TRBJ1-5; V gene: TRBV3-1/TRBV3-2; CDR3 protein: CASSQDFRVFDQPQHF; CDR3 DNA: TGTGCCAGCAGCCAAGACTTCCGGGTCTTTGACCAGCCCCAGCATTTT
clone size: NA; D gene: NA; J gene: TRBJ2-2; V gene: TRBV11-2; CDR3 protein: CASSLVWQGRRELFF; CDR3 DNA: TGTGCCAGCAGCTTAGTTTGGCAGGGTCGCCGGGAGCTGTTTTTT
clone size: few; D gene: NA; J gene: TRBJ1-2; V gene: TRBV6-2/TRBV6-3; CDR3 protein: CASSYDSNYGYTF; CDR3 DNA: TGTGCCAGCAGTTACGACAGCAACTATGGCTACACCTTC
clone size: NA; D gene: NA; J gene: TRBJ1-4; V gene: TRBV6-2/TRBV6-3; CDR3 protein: CASSYSLDSVKDEKLFF; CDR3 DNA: TGTGCCAGCAGTTACTCATTAGACAGCGTCAAAGATGAAAAACTGTTTTTT
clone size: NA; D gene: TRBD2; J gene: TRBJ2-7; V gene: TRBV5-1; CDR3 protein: CASSQRTSYEQYF; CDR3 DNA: TGCGCCAGCAGCCAAAGGACTAGCTACGAGCAGTACTTC
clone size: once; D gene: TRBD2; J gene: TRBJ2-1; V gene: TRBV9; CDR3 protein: CASSPGLAAYNEQFF; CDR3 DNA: TGTGCCAGCAGTCCGGGACTAGCGGCTTACAATGAGCAGTTCTTC
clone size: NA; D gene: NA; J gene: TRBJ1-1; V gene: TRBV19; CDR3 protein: CASIEGAGIGTEAFF; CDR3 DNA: TGTGCCAGTATAGAAGGGGCAGGGATAGGGACTGAAGCTTTCTTT
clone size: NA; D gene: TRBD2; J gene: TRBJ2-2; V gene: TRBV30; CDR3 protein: CAQGLNTGELFF; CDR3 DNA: TGTGCCCAGGGACTAAACACCGGGGAGCTGTTTTTT
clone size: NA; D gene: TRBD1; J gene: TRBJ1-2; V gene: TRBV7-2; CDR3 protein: CASSRQGGYGYTF; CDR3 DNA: TGTGCCAGCAGCAGACAGGGAGGCTATGGCTACACCTTC
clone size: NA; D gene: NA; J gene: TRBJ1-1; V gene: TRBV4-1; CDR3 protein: CASSELDRLNTEAFF; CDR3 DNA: TGCGCCAGCAGCGAACTAGACAGGCTGAACACTGAAGCTTTCTTT
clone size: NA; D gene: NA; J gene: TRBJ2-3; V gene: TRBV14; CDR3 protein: CASSHKFLGSRYTQYF; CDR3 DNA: TGTGCCAGCAGCCACAAGTTTCTAGGGAGCAGATATACGCAGTATTTT
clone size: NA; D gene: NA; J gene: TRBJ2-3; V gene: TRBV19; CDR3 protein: CASSIDLPSGETDTQYF; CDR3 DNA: TGTGCCAGTAGTATAGATCTTCCGAGCGGAGAAACAGATACGCAGTATTTT
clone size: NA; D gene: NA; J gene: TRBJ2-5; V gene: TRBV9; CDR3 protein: CASSVASGQQETQYF; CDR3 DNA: TGTGCCAGCAGCGTAGCTAGTGGCCAGCAAGAGACCCAGTACTTC
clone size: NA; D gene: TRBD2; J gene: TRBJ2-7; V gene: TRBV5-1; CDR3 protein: CASSLDRLAGGPSYEQYF; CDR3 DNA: TGCGCCAGCAGCTTGGACAGACTAGCGGGAGGGCCGTCCTACGAGCAGTACTTC
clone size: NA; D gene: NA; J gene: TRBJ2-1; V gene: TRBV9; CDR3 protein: CASSVGTDSFNEQFF; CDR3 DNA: TGTGCCAGCAGCGTCGGGACTGACTCCTTCAATGAGCAGTTCTTC
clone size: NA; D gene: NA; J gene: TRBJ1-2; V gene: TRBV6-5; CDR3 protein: CASKTTGPGDYGYTF; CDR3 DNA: TGTGCCAGCAAAACCACAGGTCCCGGAGACTATGGCTACACCTTC
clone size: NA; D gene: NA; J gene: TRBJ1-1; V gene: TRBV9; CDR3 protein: CASSPRAQGNTEAFF; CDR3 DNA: TGTGCCAGCAGCCCCAGGGCCCAGGGTAACACTGAAGCTTTCTTT
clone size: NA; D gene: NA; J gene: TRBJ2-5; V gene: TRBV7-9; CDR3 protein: CASSQVDPQETQYF; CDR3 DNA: TGTGCCAGCAGCCAGGTAGATCCACAAGAGACCCAGTACTTC
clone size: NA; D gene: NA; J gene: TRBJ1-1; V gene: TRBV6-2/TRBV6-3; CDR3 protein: CASSYERGQTTWMNTEAFF; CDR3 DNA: TGTGCCAGCAGTTACGAGCGGGGCCAGACGACATGGATGAACACTGAAGCTTTCTTT